This T cell receptor (beta chain) was sequenced for a study of T cell repertoires in cytomegalovirus infection. Study in general: It was the public TCR beta signatures that indicated both CMV infection and matching HLA type. Study-wide findings and caveats: HLA-C-restricted TCR beta clonotypes specific for CMV led the ex vivo response. Cumulative frequency (of public TCR beta family members) identified carriers of CMV plus the relevant HLA.

TCRdb re-called the reads through MiXCR, storing one row per CDR3 protein. This sample carries 480,000 or so distinct CDR3 sequences, 10% to 12% of them seen once, and the ten largest clones take about 10%. This clonotype was observed many times. The antigen is undetermined. This CDR3 is built from 17 residues. J was trimmed by 1 base and V by 2 bases; bases with no gene match: 11. From germline, CDR1 is SGHKS and CDR2 YYEKEE (reference sequence). The rearrangement links TRBV5-5 to TRBJ1-1; 7 nucleotides align to TRBD1. The sample consisted of PBMCs. This TCR came from a human donor in good health (CMV status not recorded). Some clones in this sample may be carry-over from other donors' samples. This CDR3 reads CASSLDYNRGGNTEAFF. CDR3 coding DNA: TGTGCCAGCAGCTTAGATTACAACAGGGGCGGGAACACTGAAGCTTTCTTT.